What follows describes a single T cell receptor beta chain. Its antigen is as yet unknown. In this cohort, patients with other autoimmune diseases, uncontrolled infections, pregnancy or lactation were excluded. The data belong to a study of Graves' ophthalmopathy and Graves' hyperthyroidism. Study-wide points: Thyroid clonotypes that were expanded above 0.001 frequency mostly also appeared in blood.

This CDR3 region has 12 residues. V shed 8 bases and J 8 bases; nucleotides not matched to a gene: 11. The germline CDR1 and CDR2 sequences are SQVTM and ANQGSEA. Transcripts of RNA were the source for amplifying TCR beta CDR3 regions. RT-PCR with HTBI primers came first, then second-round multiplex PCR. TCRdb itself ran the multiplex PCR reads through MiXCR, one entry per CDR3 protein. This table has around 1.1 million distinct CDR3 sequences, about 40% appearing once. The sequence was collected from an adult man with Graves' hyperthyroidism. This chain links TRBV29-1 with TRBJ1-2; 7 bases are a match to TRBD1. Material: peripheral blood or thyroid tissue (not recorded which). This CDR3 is CSFGGGIDGYTF. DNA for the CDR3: TGCAGCTTTGGAGGGGGCATAGACGGCTACACCTTC.